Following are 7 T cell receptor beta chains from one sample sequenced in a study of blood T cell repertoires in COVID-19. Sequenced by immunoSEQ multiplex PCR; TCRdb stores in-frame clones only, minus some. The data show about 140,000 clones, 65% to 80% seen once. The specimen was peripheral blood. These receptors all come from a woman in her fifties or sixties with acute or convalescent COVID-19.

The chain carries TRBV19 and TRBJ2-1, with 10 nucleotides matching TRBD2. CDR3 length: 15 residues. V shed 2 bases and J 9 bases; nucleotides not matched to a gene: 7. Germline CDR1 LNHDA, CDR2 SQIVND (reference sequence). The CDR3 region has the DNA TGTGCCAGTAGTATAAGGCTAGCGGGAGAAGGTGAGCAGTTCTTC. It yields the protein CASSIRLAGEGEQFF.

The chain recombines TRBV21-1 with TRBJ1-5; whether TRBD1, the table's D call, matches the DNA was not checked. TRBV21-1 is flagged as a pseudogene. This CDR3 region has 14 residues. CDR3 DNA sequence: TGTGCCAGCAGCAAAACTTTAAGGGGTCAGCCCCAGCATTTT. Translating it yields CASSKTLRGQPQHF.

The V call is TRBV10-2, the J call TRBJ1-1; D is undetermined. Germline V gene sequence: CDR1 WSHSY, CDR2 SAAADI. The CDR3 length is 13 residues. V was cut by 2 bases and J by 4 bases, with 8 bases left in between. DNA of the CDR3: TGCGCCAGCAGTGAGACCCGGAGCACTGAAGCTTTCTTT. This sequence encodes CASSETRSTEAFF.

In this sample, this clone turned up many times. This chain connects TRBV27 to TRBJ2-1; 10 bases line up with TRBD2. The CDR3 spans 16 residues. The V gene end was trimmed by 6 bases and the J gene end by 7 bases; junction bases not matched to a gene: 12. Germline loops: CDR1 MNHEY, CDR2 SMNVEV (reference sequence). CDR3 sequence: CASSPLSSGSANEQFF. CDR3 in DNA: TGTGCCAGCAGCCCTCTCTCTAGCGGGAGTGCAAATGAGCAGTTCTTC.

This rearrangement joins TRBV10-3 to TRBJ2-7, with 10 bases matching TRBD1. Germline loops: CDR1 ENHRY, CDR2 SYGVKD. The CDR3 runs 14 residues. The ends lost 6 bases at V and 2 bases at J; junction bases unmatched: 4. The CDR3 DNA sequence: TGTGCCATCAGGACAGGACAGGGGGCCTACGAGCAGTACTTC. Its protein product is CAIRTGQGAYEQYF.

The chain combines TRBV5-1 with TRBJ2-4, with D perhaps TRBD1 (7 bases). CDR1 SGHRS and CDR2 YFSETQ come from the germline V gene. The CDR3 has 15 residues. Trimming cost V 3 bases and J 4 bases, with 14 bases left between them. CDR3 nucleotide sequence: TGCGCCAGCAGCTCGACCGCGGGACAGAAAAACATTCAGTACTTC. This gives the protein CASSSTAGQKNIQYF.

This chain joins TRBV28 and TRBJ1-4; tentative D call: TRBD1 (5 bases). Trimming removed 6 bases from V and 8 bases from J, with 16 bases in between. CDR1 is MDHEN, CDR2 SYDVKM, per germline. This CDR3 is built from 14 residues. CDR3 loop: CASRMGGLSEKLFF. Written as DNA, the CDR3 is TGTGCCAGCAGGATGGGGGGGTTAAGCGAAAAACTGTTTTTT.